These 28 T cell receptor beta chains came from one sample sequenced in a study of control samples from healthy donors and cancer patients. Method: immunoSEQ multiplex PCR; TCRdb's copy keeps in-frame clones and lacks some. The table lists around 110,000 clones, approximately 92% of them singletons. Sequencing was performed on PBMCs. These receptors originate from a woman between 50 and 59 years old with colorectal cancer.

The CDR3 DNA sequence: TGTGCCAGCAGCTCGGGTGAAAAAGAGACCCAGTACTTC. Translation: CASSSGEKETQYF. This chain joins TRBV11-2 and TRBJ2-5; no clear D gene. CDR1 is SGHAT and CDR2 is FQNNGV in the germline V gene. The CDR3 length is 13 residues. Trimming removed 4 bases from V and 3 bases from J, with 9 bases in between.

The chain recombines TRBV11-2 with TRBJ2-1; D unresolved. Germline lookup yields CDR1 SGHAT and CDR2 FQNNGV. There are 16 residues in the CDR3. Between the trimmed V and J ends, which lost 4 bases and 8 bases, there was a span of 21 bases. The CDR3 spells CASSSPGAPVFYEQFF. CDR3 sequence (DNA): TGTGCCAGCAGCTCCCCAGGCGCCCCGGTCTTCTATGAGCAGTTCTTC.

The rearrangement joins TRBV30 to TRBJ2-2; D gene uncertain. Trimming stripped 2 bases from V and 4 bases from J, with 14 bases between. This CDR3 comprises 15 residues. The germline CDR1 and CDR2 sequences are GTSNPN and SVGIG (reference sequence). The CDR3 nucleotides are TGTGCCTGGAGTTTAGTAAGGGCCATCACCGGGGAGCTGTTTTTT. This encodes CAWSLVRAITGELFF.

In DNA, the CDR3 is TGTGCCAGCGGACAGGGGGCGAGTCAAGATACGCAGTATTTT. Encoded protein: CASGQGASQDTQYF. V and J are TRBV9 and TRBJ2-3, with 11 positions matching TRBD1. Trimming took 7 bases from V and 5 from J; bases not matched to a gene: 6. The CDR3 is made up of 14 amino acids. CDR1 is SGDLS and CDR2 is YYNGEE in the germline V gene.

The chain couples TRBV4-1 to TRBJ2-2, with D tentatively TRBD2 (6 bases). The CDR3 runs to 17 residues. Trimming removed 4 bases at V and 5 bases at J, with 20 bases between. Germline CDR1 and CDR2: MGHRA and YSYEKL. In nucleotides, the CDR3 is TGCGCCAGCAGCCCCCCGCTAGCGCCCCGGGGAACCGGGGAGCTGTTTTTT. The encoded protein is CASSPPLAPRGTGELFF.

V is TRBV7-9 and J is TRBJ1-3; D remains unclear. There are 18 residues in the CDR3. Trimming stripped 2 bases from V and 0 bases from J, with 17 bases between. The germline V gene encodes CDR1 SEHNR and CDR2 FQNEAQ (reference sequence). The CDR3 DNA sequence: TGTGCCAGCAGCTTATCGTCTGAGACAACTTTCTCTGGAAACACCATATATTTT. It yields the protein CASSLSSETTFSGNTIYF.

The chain employs TRBV28 and TRBJ1-6, with D possibly TRBD1 on 5 matching bases. The CDR3 is 14 amino acids. Germline values: CDR1 MDHEN, CDR2 SYDVKM. The V gene lost 5 bases and the J gene lost 9 bases, with 14 bases spanning the gap. The CDR3 is CASSPPGRFSPLHF. DNA for the CDR3: TGTGCCAGCAGTCCCCCGGGACGATTTTCACCCCTCCACTTT.

V is TRBV7-2 and J is TRBJ1-1; weak D call: TRBD1 (6 bases). V lost 4 bases and J lost 6, with 9 bases in between. Per germline, CDR1 SGHTA and CDR2 FQGNSA. This CDR3 comprises 12 residues. CDR3 bases: TGTGCCAGCAGCTACCGGACAGCTGAAGCTTTCTTT. Translation: CASSYRTAEAFF.

This clone was seen once. The chain recombines TRBV19 with TRBJ1-6, with 7 positions matching TRBD1. The CDR3 is 14 residues long. J lost 6 bases, V lost 6 bases, and 5 bases had no gene match. Germline lookup yields CDR1 LNHDA and CDR2 SQIVND (reference sequence). The CDR3 sequence is CASRRQGLNSPLHF. CDR3 coding DNA: TGTGCCAGTAGACGACAGGGCCTTAATTCACCCCTCCACTTT.

V usage is TRBV5-4 and J usage is TRBJ2-1; 7 nucleotides agree with TRBD2. The junction had 9 bases not matched to a gene; V was cut back by 0 bases and J by 6 bases. The germline CDR1 and CDR2 sequences are SGHNT and YYREEE (reference sequence). The CDR3 is 16 amino acids. CDR3 amino acids: CASSLVRTRSVNEQFF. DNA for the CDR3: TGTGCCAGCAGCTTGGTTAGGACTAGGTCTGTCAATGAGCAGTTCTTC.

A single count supports this clone. The chain combines TRBV3-1 (or the pseudogene TRBV3-2) with TRBJ2-7; D possibly corresponds to TRBD2 (5 bases). The CDR3 is made up of 13 amino acids. V shed 2 bases and J shed 5 bases, with 10 bases lying between them. The germline CDR1 and CDR2 sequences are LGHDT and YNNKEL (reference sequence). The CDR3 DNA reads TGTGCCAGCAGCCAAAACCTAGCTCACGAGCAGTACTTC. It encodes CASSQNLAHEQYF.

This rearrangement joins TRBV6-6 to TRBJ2-5, with D perhaps matching TRBD2 (7 bases). V was trimmed by 5 bases and J by 4 bases, leaving 20 bases between them. This CDR3 has 16 residues. CDR1 is MNHNY and CDR2 is SVGAGI in the germline V gene (reference sequence). The CDR3 reads CASSVRGGGVGETQYF. The DNA for the CDR3 is TGTGCCAGCAGTGTGAGAGGAGGGGGGGTTGGAGAGACCCAGTACTTC.

The V call is TRBV5-4, the J call TRBJ1-2, with D unclear. V lost 2 bases, J lost 8 bases, and 13 bases lay in between. CDR1 and CDR2 (germline): SGHNT, YYREEE (reference sequence). The CDR3 is made up of 13 amino acids. The CDR3 nucleotides read TGTGCCAGCAGCTTTCCCATCGGGTCCGGCTACACCTTC. Its protein product is CASSFPIGSGYTF.

The chain is built from TRBV5-1 and TRBJ2-7; either TRBD1 or TRBD2 may fit D (5 bases each). CDR3 size: 13 residues. Germline V CDR1 and CDR2: SGHRS, YFSETQ. V was trimmed by 9 bases and J by 3 bases, leaving 16 bases between them. CDR3 nucleotides: TGCGCCACCCGCCTGGGGGTTGGCTACGAGCAGTACTTC. Amino acid sequence: CATRLGVGYEQYF.

The CDR3 region is CASSFGALRISEQYF. The CDR3 DNA sequence: TGTGCCAGCAGCTTTGGTGCCCTTAGAATCTCCGAGCAGTACTTC. The chain links TRBV12-1 to TRBJ2-7; the D call TRBD2 from the table was never checked on the DNA. TRBV12-1 is annotated as a pseudogene. The CDR3 covers 15 residues.

The chain carries TRBV7-9 and TRBJ1-2, with TRBD1 identical over 7 bases. J gave up 7 bases and V 5 bases, and 10 bases lay outside the gene matches. CDR1 is SEHNR, CDR2 FQNEAQ, per germline (reference sequence). There are 14 residues in the CDR3. Here the CDR3 DNA reads TGTGCCAGCAGCCCCACAGGGGCCTTCGTTGGCTACACCTTC. As protein: CASSPTGAFVGYTF.

The rearrangement uses TRBV28 and TRBJ1-6; D unclear. Germline V gene data show CDR1 as MDHEN and CDR2 as SYDVKM. Trimming stripped 2 bases from V and 7 bases from J, with 12 bases between. The CDR3 covers 15 residues. The CDR3 DNA follows: TGTGCCAGCAGTTTACCCGGGATGCAGAATTCACCCCTCCACTTT. It is translated as CASSLPGMQNSPLHF.

This chain uses TRBV2 with TRBJ1-1, with D maybe TRBD1 (5 bases). Germline CDR1 and CDR2: SNHLY and FYNNEI. Trimming shortened V by 6 bases and J by 1 base, and 12 bases separated the two germline ends. The CDR3 contains 14 residues. The CDR3 sequence is CASRMGPSNTEAFF. CDR3 nucleotide sequence: TGTGCCAGCAGGATGGGACCTTCGAACACTGAAGCTTTCTTT.

The gene calls are TRBV7-2 and TRBJ2-3; the match to TRBD2 covers 9 bases. The CDR3 loop spans 16 amino acids. Unmatched junction bases numbered 5, after V lost 2 bases and J lost 2 bases. Germline CDR1 is SGHTA and CDR2 is FQGNSA. The CDR3 coding sequence is TGTGCCAGCAGCTTATGGAGCGGGGGGATCACAGATACGCAGTATTTT. Its protein is CASSLWSGGITDTQYF.

V usage is TRBV10-1 and J usage is TRBJ2-1; 14 positions match TRBD2. The CDR3 is 13 residues long. Looked up from germline, CDR1 is WNHNN and CDR2 is SYGVQD (reference sequence). After removal of 10 bases from V and 6 bases from J, the junction contained 2 bases not matched to a gene. The CDR3 coding sequence is TGCGCCACCGGGACTAGCGGGAGCAATGAGCAGTTCTTC. Encoded protein: CATGTSGSNEQFF.

The chain employs TRBV25-1 and TRBJ2-4; 9 bases map to TRBD1. Germline CDR1 and CDR2: MGHDK and SYGVNS. Trimming cost V 6 bases and J 8 bases; bases outside gene matches: 11. CDR3 length: 15 residues. The CDR3 nucleotides are TGTGCCAGCAGGGGGACAGGGTCCTTGGGTGACATTCAGTACTTC. Encoded protein: CASRGTGSLGDIQYF. Supplemented by reference TRBV25-1 and TRBJ2-4, the full variable domain reads EADIYQTPRYLVIGTGKKITLECSQTMGHDKMYWYQQDPGMELHLIHYSYGVNSTEKGDLSSESTVSRIRTEHFPLTLESARPSHTSQYLCASRGTGSLGDIQYFGAGTRLSVL.

For the CDR3, the DNA is TGTGCCAGCAGCTTAGGGAGAACCGACCGTTTACAGTTTTTT. This sequence encodes CASSLGRTDRLQFF. The chain joins TRBV5-5 to TRBJ1-4; D not certain. Germline CDR1 SGHKS, CDR2 YYEKEE (reference sequence). Trimming shortened V by 2 bases and J by 16 bases, and 21 bases separated the two germline ends. This CDR3 is 14 amino acids long.

V usage is TRBV11-2 and J usage is TRBJ2-7, with 8 bases lining up with TRBD2. V shed 4 bases and J 6 bases; nucleotides not matched to a gene: 8. The CDR3 is made up of 14 amino acids. CDR1 and CDR2 (germline): SGHAT, FQNNGV. The CDR3, as DNA: TGTGCCAGCAGCTCGAGGACTAGCTGGGGCGAGCAGTACTTC. It translates to CASSSRTSWGEQYF.

The V call is TRBV9, the J call TRBJ2-1; TRBD2 matches at 7 bases. This CDR3 is built from 16 residues. The germline CDR1 and CDR2 sequences are SGDLS and YYNGEE. Unmatched junction bases numbered 6, after V lost 0 bases and J lost 3 bases. The CDR3 is CASSVGLADYYNEQFF. CDR3 DNA sequence: TGTGCCAGCAGCGTAGGCCTAGCGGATTACTACAATGAGCAGTTCTTC.

V gene TRBV24-1 combines with J gene TRBJ1-1, with 8 nucleotides matching TRBD1. This CDR3 comprises 15 residues. V dropped 3 bases and J dropped 1; count of bases not matched to a gene: 3. Germline CDR1 KGHDR, CDR2 SFDVKD. The CDR3, as DNA: TGTGCCACCAGTGATCCCGGACAGGGGAACACTGAAGCTTTCTTT. Translated, it gives CATSDPGQGNTEAFF.

The DNA for the CDR3 is TGTGCCAGTAGTATACGAGGGAGTGGCTACACCTTC. This sequence encodes CASSIRGSGYTF. The rearrangement uses TRBV19 and TRBJ1-2; D ambiguous. This CDR3 is built from 12 residues. V was cut by 2 bases and J by 7 bases, with 8 bases left in between. Germline V gene data show CDR1 as LNHDA and CDR2 as SQIVND (reference sequence). The entire variable domain, with the rest obtained from reference TRBV19 and TRBJ1-2, is as follows: DGGITQSPKYLFRKEGQNVTLSCEQNLNHDAMYWYRQDPGQGLRLIYYSQIVNDFQKGDIAEGYSVSREKKESFPLTVTSAQKNPTAFYLCASSIRGSGYTFGSGTRLTVV.

The V and J genes are TRBV18 and TRBJ1-4; TRBD1 aligns across 9 bases. The CDR3 totals 17 residues. Germline V gene data show CDR1 as KGHSH and CDR2 as LQKENI. V lost 3 bases to trimming and J lost 7 bases; unmatched junction nucleotides: 12. CDR3: CASSPRPTQGAREKLFF. CDR3 nucleotides: TGTGCCAGCTCACCCCGGCCTACACAGGGGGCTCGTGAAAAACTGTTTTTT. Full variable domain (remainder filled in from reference TRBV18 and TRBJ1-4): NAGVMQNPRHLVRRRGQEARLRCSPMKGHSHVYWYRQLPEEGLKFMVYLQKENIIDESGMPKERFSAEFPKEGPSILRIQQVVRGDSAAYFCASSPRPTQGAREKLFFGSGTQLSVL.

The chain employs TRBV19 and TRBJ1-1; no firm D call. Germline CDR1 and CDR2: LNHDA and SQIVND (reference sequence). The CDR3 sequence is 15 residues long. Trimming left V 6 bases short and J 1 base short, with 15 bases between. CDR3 sequence: CASSSAGPSNTEAFF. DNA of the CDR3: TGTGCCAGTAGCTCGGCAGGACCCTCGAACACTGAAGCTTTCTTT.